This TCR beta chain appears in the sequencing data of a study of identical twins. V was pared by 6 bases and J by 6 bases, with 18 bases between. From germline, CDR1 is SNHLY and CDR2 FYNNEI. CDR3 length: 15 residues. Each CDR3 protein gets one entry after TCRdb re-called the 5' RACE reads with MiXCR. The sample includes some 1,600,000 distinct CDR3 sequences, 25% to 35% seen only once; the top ten take about 0.27%. The study, taken as a whole, reports: Clonotypes of the beta chain that were abundant in cord blood carried fewer insertions (memory repertoires showed none). The models gave estimates that fell short of the out-of-frame TCR alpha sharing seen in monozygotic twins. Because invariant MAIT and iNKT cells could be present, zero-insertion analyses could be partly confounded.

Healthy Caucasian donors formed the entire cohort. The sample holds a few counts of this clonotype. What it recognizes is unknown. V and J are TRBV2 and TRBJ1-5; D remains ambiguous. This clonotype was obtained from a newborn girl in good health. The source material was cord blood. The CDR3 region has the DNA TGTGCCAGCAGCATCGACGGACTGGAAAGTCAGCCCCAGCATTTT. As protein: CASSIDGLESQPQHF.